The 32 T cell receptor beta chains below all came from one sample that was sequenced in a study of T cells expressing NK-cell markers. TCRdb derives one entry per CDR3 protein from the 5' RACE reads, leaving out DNA. Recorded for this sample: 200,000 to 300,000 distinct CDR3 sequences. The sequenced sample was blood T cells: a sorted CD56 or NKG2C T cell subset, CD4+ or CD8+ T cells, or bulk PBMC T cells (not recorded which). These receptors all stem from a woman aged 18 to 75 in good health.

The CDR3 is CASSAGHFSGANVLTF. This chain connects TRBV7-2 to TRBJ2-6; TCRdb reports TRBD1, a call that lacks DNA to check it against. Germline V CDR1 and CDR2: SGHTA, FQGNSA. This CDR3 has 16 amino acids.

This chain connects TRBV12-3 or TRBV12-4 to TRBJ2-1; without DNA, the TCRdb call of TRBD2 cannot be checked. This CDR3 has 14 amino acids. The CDR3 spells CASSGGLAVNEQFF.

The rearrangement links TRBV9 to TRBJ2-7; as DNA is missing, the TRBD2 call by TCRdb cannot be tested. Germline V CDR1 and CDR2: SGDLS, YYNGEE. This CDR3 region has 13 residues. This chain's CDR3 is CASSVGAGYEQYF. Full variable domain (rest looked up from reference TRBV9 and TRBJ2-7): DSGVTQTPKHLITATGQRVTLRCSPRSGDLSVYWYQQSLDQGLQFLIQYYNGEERAKGNILERFSAQQFPDLHSELNLSSLELGDSALYFCASSVGAGYEQYFGPGTRLTVT.

This chain connects TRBV7-8 to TRBJ2-2; TCRdb's D gene call, TRBD2, goes unchecked for lack of DNA. The CDR3 contains 16 residues. Germline values: CDR1 SGHVS, CDR2 FQNEAQ. CDR3 sequence reads: CASRDSGARTTGELFF.

CDR3 residues: CSAREPRLAVYNEQFF. The V gene is TRBV20-1, the J gene TRBJ2-1; TCRdb selects TRBD2, and the lack of DNA leaves this call unchecked. CDR3 length: 16 residues. Germline lookup yields CDR1 DFQATT and CDR2 SNEGSKA (reference sequence).

V is TRBV20-1 and J is TRBJ2-3. This CDR3 is 13 amino acids long. The germline CDR1 and CDR2 sequences are DFQATT and SNEGSKA (reference sequence). CDR3 in amino acids: CSASRGAADTQYF.

The chain is built from TRBV29-1 and TRBJ1-1. CDR1 and CDR2 (germline): SQVTM, ANQGSEA. This CDR3 is built from 13 residues. The CDR3 spells CSVEAGPNTEAFF.

J is TRBJ1-2 and V is TRBV6-2 or TRBV6-3. CDR1 is MNHEY, CDR2 SVGEGT, per germline. The CDR3 length is 12 residues. Here the CDR3 reads CASSWTPYGYTF.

This chain joins TRBV29-1 and TRBJ2-1; TCRdb names TRBD1, which stays unverified in the absence of DNA. Germline lookup yields CDR1 SQVTM and CDR2 ANQGSEA. The CDR3 has 12 amino acids. The CDR3 sequence is CSGGDREYEQFF.

This sequence joins TRBV6-1 and TRBJ1-2; with no DNA, the TCRdb D assignment of TRBD1 cannot be verified. The CDR3 runs to 16 residues. Per the germline V gene, CDR1 is MNHNS and CDR2 is SASEGT. CDR3 in amino acids: CASSESWGATRAGYTF.

The chain links TRBV12-3 or TRBV12-4 to TRBJ2-7; TCRdb's assignment of TRBD1 cannot be checked, as there is no DNA. The CDR3 consists of 13 residues. This CDR3 is CASSRGASYEQYF.

The rearrangement joins TRBV29-1 to TRBJ1-3. The CDR3 has 14 residues. In germline, CDR1 is SQVTM, CDR2 ANQGSEA. The CDR3 loop reads CSALHGNRGNTIYF. Full variable domain (outside the CDR3, taken from reference TRBV29-1 and TRBJ1-3): SAVISQKPSRDICQRGTSLTIQCQVDSQVTMMFWYRQQPGQSLTLIATANQGSEATYESGFVIDKFPISRPNLTFSTLTVSNMSPEDSSIYLCSALHGNRGNTIYFGEGSWLTVV.

V and J are TRBV10-2 and TRBJ1-2. Per germline, CDR1 WSHSY and CDR2 SAAADI. The CDR3 sequence is 13 residues long. CDR3 region: CASSESEGYGYTF.

The V gene is TRBV9, the J gene TRBJ2-1; no DNA is available, so the TRBD2 call from TCRdb remains unchecked. The germline V gene encodes CDR1 SGDLS and CDR2 YYNGEE. The CDR3 loop spans 15 amino acids. CDR3 amino acids: CASSPRLALHNEQFF.

This chain uses TRBV7-9 with TRBJ2-1; the D call of TRBD1 rests on TCRdb alone, since no DNA is present to check it. The CDR3 contains 15 residues. Germline CDR1 reads SEHNR; CDR2 reads FQNEAQ (reference sequence). CDR3 in amino acids: CASSPTGTGYNEQFF.

The chain employs TRBV10-3 and TRBJ2-3; TCRdb proposes TRBD2, but this gene call is untestable without DNA. The germline CDR1 and CDR2 sequences are ENHRY and SYGVKD. The CDR3 runs to 18 residues. The CDR3 region is CAIGDTSGGIPSTDTQYF.

The chain joins TRBV20-1 to TRBJ1-1; TCRdb names TRBD1, which stays unverified in the absence of DNA. The length of the CDR3 is 14 residues. Germline V gene data show CDR1 as DFQATT and CDR2 as SNEGSKA (reference sequence). The CDR3 loop reads CSAASGTVNTEAFF.

The chain recombines TRBV29-1 with TRBJ2-2; TCRdb indicates TRBD2, and absent DNA this call remains unverified. Looked up from germline, CDR1 is SQVTM and CDR2 is ANQGSEA. This CDR3 is 15 amino acids long. The CDR3 region is CSVSGTSDNTGELFF.

The gene calls are TRBV12-5 and TRBJ1-5. The CDR3 totals 12 residues. Germline-derived CDR1 and CDR2 are LGHNT and FRNRAP. CDR3 residues: CASGLVFQPQHF.

The chain has TRBV6-1 and TRBJ1-2. The V gene's germline CDR1 is MNHNS and CDR2 SASEGT. The CDR3 loop spans 15 amino acids. CDR3 protein: CASSEIDRQTHGYTF.

The chain has TRBV11-3 and TRBJ1-1. The CDR3 is 13 amino acids. From germline, CDR1 is SGHNT and CDR2 YENEEA. CDR3 sequence reads: CASSIVAGTEAFF.

The rearrangement joins TRBV7-9 to TRBJ2-3; TCRdb proposes TRBD1, but this gene call is untestable without DNA. This CDR3 is built from 17 residues. The V gene's germline CDR1 is SEHNR and CDR2 FQNEAQ (reference sequence). The CDR3 spells CASSLWPKRGSGDTQYF.

This chain joins TRBV7-2 and TRBJ2-7; TCRdb designates TRBD1, a call that cannot be tested without DNA. Germline V gives CDR1 SGHTA, CDR2 FQGNSA. The CDR3 consists of 15 residues. The CDR3 sequence is CASSPRQGLIGEQYF.

The V gene is TRBV7-2, the J gene TRBJ2-3; there is no DNA to check the TCRdb D call of TRBD2. Germline V gene data show CDR1 as SGHTA and CDR2 as FQGNSA. The CDR3 covers 13 residues. CDR3 residues: CASSARRGDTQYF.

The rearrangement links TRBV20-1 to TRBJ2-7; TCRdb calls TRBD2, which cannot be checked without DNA. Germline V CDR1 and CDR2: DFQATT, SNEGSKA (reference sequence). There are 15 residues in the CDR3. This CDR3 reads CSATGRDYLSYEQYF.

The chain carries TRBV20-1 and TRBJ2-7; the TCRdb call, TRBD2, lacks DNA for checking. The V gene's germline CDR1 is DFQATT and CDR2 SNEGSKA (reference sequence). The CDR3 is 13 residues long. CDR3 residues: CSASAGDGREQYF.

The genes are TRBV20-1 and TRBJ2-1; TCRdb returns TRBD2, unconfirmable since there is no DNA. The CDR3 consists of 16 residues. Germline V gene data show CDR1 as DFQATT and CDR2 as SNEGSKA (reference sequence). The chain's CDR3 is CSARELAGGPRNEQFF.

The genes are TRBV30 and TRBJ1-2; as DNA is missing, the TRBD1 call by TCRdb cannot be tested. The CDR3 is 13 amino acids. Germline values: CDR1 GTSNPN, CDR2 SVGIG (reference sequence). CDR3 protein: CAWTEPGFYGYTF.

V is TRBV6-5 and J is TRBJ1-3; TCRdb's assignment of TRBD1 cannot be checked, as there is no DNA. CDR1 MNHEY and CDR2 SVGAGI come from the germline V gene. The CDR3 extends over 15 amino acids. CDR3 sequence reads: CASSSHRTGGNTIYF.

V gene TRBV20-1 combines with J gene TRBJ2-3; absent DNA, TCRdb's TRBD2 call cannot be checked. Germline V CDR1 and CDR2: DFQATT, SNEGSKA (reference sequence). The CDR3 sequence is 13 residues long. The CDR3 reads CRAEGGYADTQYF.

CDR3 region: CASSTDRRNNSPLHF. V gene TRBV7-9 combines with J gene TRBJ1-6; the TRBD1 assignment by TCRdb is unverifiable without DNA. The V gene's germline CDR1 is SEHNR and CDR2 FQNEAQ (reference sequence). The CDR3 contains 15 residues.

This chain's CDR3 is CASRAGTNTGELFF. The chain links TRBV9 to TRBJ2-2; as DNA is missing, the TRBD2 call by TCRdb cannot be tested. This CDR3 has 14 amino acids. Germline CDR1 SGDLS, CDR2 YYNGEE.